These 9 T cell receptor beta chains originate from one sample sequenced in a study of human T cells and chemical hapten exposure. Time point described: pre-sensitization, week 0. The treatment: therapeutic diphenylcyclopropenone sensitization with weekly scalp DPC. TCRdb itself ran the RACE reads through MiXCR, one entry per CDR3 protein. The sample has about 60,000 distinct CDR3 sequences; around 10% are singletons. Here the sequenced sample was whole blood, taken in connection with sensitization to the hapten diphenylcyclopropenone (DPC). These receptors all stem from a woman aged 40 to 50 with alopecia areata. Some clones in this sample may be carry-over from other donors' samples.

The CDR3 reads CASSTTGNTEAFF. For the CDR3, the DNA is TGTGCCAGTAGTACGACAGGGAACACTGAAGCTTTCTTT. The J gene is TRBJ1-1, the V gene TRBV19, with a weak D call TRBD1 (6 bases). Germline V gives CDR1 LNHDA, CDR2 SQIVND (reference sequence). Trimming cost V 4 bases and J 1 base, with 7 bases left between them. The length of the CDR3 is 13 residues.

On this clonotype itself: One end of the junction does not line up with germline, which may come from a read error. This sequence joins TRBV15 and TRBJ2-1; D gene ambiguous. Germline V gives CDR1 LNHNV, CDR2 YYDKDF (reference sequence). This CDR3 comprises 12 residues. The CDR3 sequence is CASSRAYNEQFF. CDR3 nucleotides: TGTGCCTCCAGCAGAGCTTACAATGAGCAGTTCTTC.

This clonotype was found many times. CDR3 bases: TGTGCCAGCAGTTACTTCAGACAGCCCAATTCACCCCTCCACTTT. Amino acids: CASSYFRQPNSPLHF. The chain uses TRBV6-6 and TRBJ1-6, with D maybe TRBD1 (5 bases). Trimming removed 1 base from V and 7 bases from J, with 11 bases in between. Per germline, CDR1 MNHNY and CDR2 SVGAGI (reference sequence). This CDR3 has 15 amino acids.

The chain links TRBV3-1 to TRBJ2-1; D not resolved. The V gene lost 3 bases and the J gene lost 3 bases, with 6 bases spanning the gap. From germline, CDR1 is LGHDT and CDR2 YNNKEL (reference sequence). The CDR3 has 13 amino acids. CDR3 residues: CASSQRSYNEQFF. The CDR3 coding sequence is TGTGCCAGCAGCCAGAGGAGCTACAATGAGCAGTTCTTC.

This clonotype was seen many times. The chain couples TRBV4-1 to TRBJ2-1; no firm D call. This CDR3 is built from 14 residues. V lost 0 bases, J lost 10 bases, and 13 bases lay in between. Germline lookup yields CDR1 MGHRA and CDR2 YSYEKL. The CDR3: CASSQDLNSWEQFF. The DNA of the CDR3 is TGCGCCAGCAGCCAAGATCTCAACTCCTGGGAGCAGTTCTTC.

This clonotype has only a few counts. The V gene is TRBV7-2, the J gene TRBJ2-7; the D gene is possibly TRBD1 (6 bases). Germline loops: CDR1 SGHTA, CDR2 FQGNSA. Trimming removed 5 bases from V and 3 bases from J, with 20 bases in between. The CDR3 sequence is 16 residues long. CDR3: CASSRESGTRYYEQYF. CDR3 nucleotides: TGTGCCAGCAGCCGAGAATCAGGGACAAGATACTACGAGCAGTACTTC.

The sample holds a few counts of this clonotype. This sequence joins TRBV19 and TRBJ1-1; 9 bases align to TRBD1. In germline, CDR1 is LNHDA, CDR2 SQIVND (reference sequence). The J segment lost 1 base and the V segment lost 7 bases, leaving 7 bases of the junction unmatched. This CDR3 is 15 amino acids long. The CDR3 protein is CASMDRGGGNTEAFF. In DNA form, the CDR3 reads TGTGCCAGTATGGACAGGGGAGGAGGGAACACTGAAGCTTTCTTT.

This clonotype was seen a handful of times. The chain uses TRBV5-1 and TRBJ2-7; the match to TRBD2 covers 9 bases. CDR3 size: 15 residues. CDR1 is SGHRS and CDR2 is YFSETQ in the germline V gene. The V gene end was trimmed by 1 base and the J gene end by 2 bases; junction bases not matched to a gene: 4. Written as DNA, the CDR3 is TGCGCCAGCAGCTTGTTCGCGGGAGGGGCCTACGAGCAGTACTTC. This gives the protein CASSLFAGGAYEQYF.

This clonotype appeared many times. The CDR3 DNA reads TGTGCCAGCAGCCCGGACAGGTCTGGGGCCAACGTCCTGACTTTC. It encodes CASSPDRSGANVLTF. The chain has TRBV5-5 and TRBJ2-6, with TRBD1 matching 7 bases. CDR1 and CDR2 from the germline V gene are SGHKS and YYEKEE (reference sequence). V lost 4 bases, J lost 1 base, and 2 bases stayed unmatched. The CDR3 runs to 15 residues. Full variable domain (outside the CDR3, taken from reference TRBV5-5 and TRBJ2-6): DAGVTQSPTHLIKTRGQQVTLRCSPISGHKSVSWYQQVLGQGPQFIFQYYEKEERGRGNFPDRFSARQFPNYSSELNVNALLLGDSALYLCASSPDRSGANVLTFGAGSRLTVL.